These 17 T cell receptor beta chains share one sample of origin, sequenced in a study of shared clonotypes between healthy human individuals. Sequencing was performed with immunoSEQ multiplex PCR; in TCRdb, only in-frame clones are kept and a portion is missing. The repertoire holds 550,000 to 600,000 clones, just over 75% seen once, with about 11% in the top ten. The sample taken for sequencing was PBMCs. All receptors come from a woman between 40 and 55 years old in good health. Some clones in this sample may be carry-over from other donors' samples.

The chain uses TRBV2 and TRBJ2-4, with D possibly being TRBD1 (6 bases). The CDR3 extends over 14 amino acids. The V end was cut by 7 bases, the J end by 7 bases, with 17 bases between. Germline V gene sequence: CDR1 SNHLY, CDR2 FYNNEI. The CDR3 loop reads CASKTGPSGNIQYF. CDR3 DNA: TGTGCCAGCAAGACAGGACCATCGGGGAACATTCAGTACTTC. Complete variable domain (other parts from reference TRBV2 and TRBJ2-4): EPEVTQTPSHQVTQMGQEVILRCVPISNHLYFYWYRQILGQKVEFLVSFYNNEISEKSEIFDDQFSVERPDGSNFTLKIRSTKLEDSAMYFCASKTGPSGNIQYFGAGTRLSVL.

CDR3 nucleotides: TGCGCCAGCAGCTTGGCCCTAGGGAGCTCTGGAAACACCATATATTTT. Amino acids: CASSLALGSSGNTIYF. The V gene is TRBV5-1, the J gene TRBJ1-3; D is ambiguous. Germline CDR1 reads SGHRS; CDR2 reads YFSETQ. Trimming left V 0 bases short and J 0 bases short, with 10 bases between. This CDR3 has 16 residues.

The chain combines TRBV9 with TRBJ1-1; 7 bases match TRBD1. With V trimmed by 4 bases and J by 1 base, 10 bases remained unmatched. CDR1 SGDLS and CDR2 YYNGEE come from the germline V gene. This CDR3 comprises 16 residues. The CDR3 DNA reads TGTGCCAGCAGCCCAAGACAGGGTCCGTGGAACACTGAAGCTTTCTTT. Translated: CASSPRQGPWNTEAFF.

The rearrangement links TRBV14 to TRBJ2-7; possibly TRBD1 for D (6 bases). Trimming took 1 base from V and 0 from J, leaving 10 bases between them. Germline CDR1 is SGHDN and CDR2 is FVKESK. This CDR3 is 15 amino acids long. CDR3 DNA: TGTGCCAGCAGCCAAGTTTGGACAGCCTCCTACGAGCAGTACTTC. Translating gives CASSQVWTASYEQYF.

V gene TRBV28 combines with J gene TRBJ1-2; TRBD1 might be the D (5 bases). CDR3 size: 13 residues. V was shortened by 6 bases and J by 4 bases, with 12 bases between the two germline ends. CDR1 MDHEN and CDR2 SYDVKM come from the germline V gene. CDR3 sequence: CASRPAGPYGYTF. The CDR3 DNA reads as TGTGCCAGCAGACCGGCGGGGCCCTATGGCTACACCTTC.

The V gene is TRBV10-3, the J gene TRBJ2-5; tentative D call: TRBD1 (6 bases). V shed 6 bases and J shed 2 bases, with 10 bases lying between them. The length of the CDR3 is 13 residues. The V gene's germline CDR1 is ENHRY and CDR2 SYGVKD. CDR3 coding DNA: TGTGCCATCAGAAATGACAGGCAAGAGACCCAGTACTTC. It is translated as CAIRNDRQETQYF.

The gene calls are TRBV5-4 and TRBJ1-2; unclear D gene. Trimming shortened V by 0 bases and J by 4 bases, and 13 bases separated the two germline ends. Germline lookup yields CDR1 SGHNT and CDR2 YYREEE (reference sequence). The CDR3 runs 15 residues. The DNA for the CDR3 is TGTGCCAGCAGCTTGGCTAGTGACGGCTTCTATGGCTACACCTTC. It codes for CASSLASDGFYGYTF.

This clone was picked up a small number of times. V gene TRBV28 combines with J gene TRBJ2-7; D call uncertain. This CDR3 region has 14 residues. Germline values: CDR1 MDHEN, CDR2 SYDVKM. V was pared by 3 bases and J by 3 bases, with 12 bases between. The CDR3 sequence is CASSLIDTRYEQYF. CDR3 bases: TGTGCCAGCAGTTTGATTGACACCCGCTACGAGCAGTACTTC.

This chain links TRBV5-1 with TRBJ2-7; D remains ambiguous. The CDR3 totals 13 residues. Germline V gives CDR1 SGHRS, CDR2 YFSETQ. The ends were cut back, 4 bases at V and 4 bases at J, with 12 bases in the middle. This CDR3 reads CASSGGVTYEQYF. The CDR3 DNA reads as TGCGCCAGCAGCGGCGGCGTAACTTACGAGCAGTACTTC.

The V gene is TRBV25-1, the J gene TRBJ1-3; D remains ambiguous. Germline V CDR1 and CDR2: MGHDK, SYGVNS. The CDR3 runs 15 residues. Trimming took off 3 bases at V and 0 bases at J, with 9 bases between the two ends. CDR3 DNA sequence: TGTGCCAGCAGTGATCCGCGGCGCTCTGGAAACACCATATATTTT. Translating it yields CASSDPRRSGNTIYF.

A remark on this clone: At the DNA level, this CDR3 is encoded by other sequences in the same sample as well. The CDR3 DNA follows: TGCGCCAGCAGCCAAGGGGTTGGGAGCTCCTACAATGAGCAGTTCTTC. Translation: CASSQGVGSSYNEQFF. The chain employs TRBV4-1 and TRBJ2-1; possible D gene TRBD2, 5 bases. Germline values: CDR1 MGHRA, CDR2 YSYEKL. The CDR3 spans 16 residues. Trimming shortened V by 1 base and J by 0 bases, and 10 bases separated the two germline ends.

The CDR3 region is CASSQRIADEQYF. CDR3 in DNA: TGTGCCAGCAGCCAAAGAATCGCGGACGAGCAGTACTTC. The gene calls are TRBV4-2 and TRBJ2-7; D is ambiguous. V lost 2 bases and J 5 bases, leaving 10 bases between the germline ends. The CDR3 totals 13 residues. From germline, CDR1 is LGHNA and CDR2 YNFKEQ.

This sequence joins TRBV4-2 and TRBJ2-1, with 11 bases lining up with TRBD2. The CDR3 sequence is 16 residues long. CDR1 LGHNA and CDR2 YNFKEQ come from the germline V gene. The J segment lost 7 bases and the V segment lost 4 bases, leaving 9 bases of the junction unmatched. CDR3 loop: CASSRGPGLAENEQFF. Written as DNA, the CDR3 is TGTGCCAGCAGCCGAGGACCGGGACTAGCGGAGAATGAGCAGTTCTTC.

The table lists this clone with many counts. This rearrangement joins TRBV19 to TRBJ1-1, with 7 bases aligning to TRBD1. Germline-derived CDR1 and CDR2 are LNHDA and SQIVND (reference sequence). The J segment lost 10 bases and the V segment lost 3 bases, leaving 8 bases of the junction unmatched. This CDR3 region has 13 residues. The CDR3 protein is CASSIGTVPRAFF. CDR3 nucleotides: TGTGCCAGTAGTATCGGGACAGTCCCCCGAGCTTTCTTT.

The chain combines TRBV5-1 with TRBJ1-2; D may be TRBD1 (6 bases). Trimming cost V 4 bases and J 8 bases, with 12 bases left between them. Germline V CDR1 and CDR2: SGHRS, YFSETQ. The CDR3 is made up of 12 amino acids. CDR3 in DNA: TGCGCCAGCAGCCCGCACAGGGAGGGCTACACCTTC. Protein sequence: CASSPHREGYTF.

The rearrangement joins TRBV29-1 to TRBJ2-5, with TRBD2 matching 8 bases. The ends lost 4 bases at V and 5 bases at J; junction bases unmatched: 3. Germline CDR1 SQVTM, CDR2 ANQGSEA. The CDR3 spans 12 residues. CDR3 nucleotide sequence: TGCAGCGTTGGAGGCGGGAGGGAGACCCAGTACTTC. This translates into CSVGGGRETQYF.

This clone was seen just once. The rearrangement uses TRBV5-1 and TRBJ2-2, with 7 nucleotides matching TRBD2. The V segment lost 3 bases and the J segment 3 bases; nucleotides outside the gene matches: 5. Germline V gene data show CDR1 as SGHRS and CDR2 as YFSETQ. The CDR3 length is 15 residues. CDR3 residues: CASSWSRGDTGELFF. For the CDR3, the DNA is TGCGCCAGCAGCTGGTCCCGGGGGGACACCGGGGAGCTGTTTTTT.